This is a list of T cell receptor beta chains from one sample in a study of blood T cells in healthy people across ages. One entry per CDR3 protein, called by TCRdb with MiXCR from the 5' RACE reads. The table records around 2 million distinct CDR3 sequences, approximately 40% of them present only once. Sequenced input: blood. The receptors were gathered from a human donor in good health. Both conserved end residues are part of each CDR3. D genes are given only for firm matches. Expanded clones are given a class, and other clones once, few, many or no size at all.

clone_size j_call v_call d_call cdr3_aa cdr3_nt
few TRBJ2-3 TRBV20-1 NA CSARVNSDTQYF TGCAGTGCTAGAGTTAATTCGGATACGCAGTATTTT
few TRBJ2-3 TRBV20-1 NA CSAQNPGPIRTDTQYF TGCAGTGCTCAAAACCCGGGACCCATACGCACAGATACGCAGTATTTT
NA TRBJ2-7 TRBV7-8 NA CASSGEAYSYEQYF TGTGCCAGCAGCGGGGAGGCCTACTCCTACGAGCAGTACTTC
few TRBJ2-3 TRBV12-3/TRBV12-4 NA CASSSTGWDTDTRYF TGTGCCAGCAGTTCTACAGGGTGGGACACAGATACGCGGTATTTT
NA TRBJ2-5 TRBV12-3/TRBV12-4 NA CASRRTTEETQYF TGTGCCAGCAGGAGGACTACCGAAGAGACCCAGTACTTC
few TRBJ2-7 TRBV7-2 TRBD1 CASSLGGQGSMYF TGTGCCAGCAGCCTCGGCGGACAGGGTAGTATGTACTTC
few TRBJ2-6 TRBV21-1 NA CASSLDCKLGQGLSGANVLTF TGTGCCAGCAGCCTGGATTGTAAGCTGGGACAGGGGCTCTCTGGGGCCAACGTCCTGACTTTC
NA TRBJ2-3 TRBV20-1 NA CSYSGATDTQYF TGCAGTTATAGCGGCGCCACAGATACGCAGTATTTT
once TRBJ1-1 TRBV7-9 NA CASSFFVDTEAFF TGTGCCAGCAGCTTCTTCGTGGACACTGAAGCTTTCTTT
many TRBJ2-7 TRBV5-1 NA CASSPESYEQYF TGTGCCAGCAGCCCAGAATCCTACGAGCAGTACTTC
many TRBJ1-1 TRBV6-2/TRBV6-3 NA CASRDTMNTEAFF TGTGCCAGTCGGGACACTATGAACACTGAAGCTTTCTTT
NA TRBJ2-1 TRBV29-1 NA CSVSVTRGTPSYEQFF TGCAGCGTTTCGGTGACTCGGGGGACACCCTCCTACGAGCAGTTCTTC
NA TRBJ2-7 TRBV12-3/TRBV12-4 NA CASSYEQGYGSYEQYF TGTGCCAGCAGTTATGAACAGGGTTATGGGTCCTACGAGCAGTACTTC
NA TRBJ1-5 TRBV18 TRBD1 CASSHGTANQPQHF TGTGCCAGCTCACACGGGACAGCCAATCAGCCCCAGCATTTT
NA TRBJ2-7 TRBV5-1 TRBD1 CAGSLSLTGSSYEQYF TGCGCCGGCAGCTTGAGTTTGACAGGGAGTTCCTACGAGCAGTACTTC
few TRBJ1-2 TRBV2 NA CAGQGTGIGGYTF TGTGCCGGCCAGGGTACAGGGATAGGCGGCTACACCTTC
NA TRBJ1-2 TRBV9 NA CASSVDDGEYGYTF TGTGCCAGCAGCGTAGACGACGGAGAGTATGGCTACACCTTC
NA TRBJ2-5 TRBV11-2 NA CASSLSPSLAEYF TGTGCCAGCAGCTTAAGCCCTTCCTTGGCGGAGTACTTC
few TRBJ2-3 TRBV11-3 NA CASSRRLDGTDTQYF TGTGCCAGCAGCCGGAGGTTGGACGGCACAGATACGCAGTATTTT
many TRBJ2-7 TRBV15 NA CATSRQGTYEQYF TGTGCCACCAGCAGACAGGGAACCTACGAGCAGTACTTC
NA TRBJ1-4 TRBV4-3 NA CASSLYPGVGTSNEKLFF TGCGCCAGCAGCCTATACCCCGGGGTAGGGACAAGTAATGAAAAACTGTTTTTT
few TRBJ2-1 TRBV7-9 NA CASSFAQKDYNEQFF TGTGCCAGCAGCTTCGCGCAGAAAGATTACAATGAGCAGTTCTTC
few TRBJ2-5 TRBV7-2 NA CASTVRTAVMAQYF TGTGCCAGCACCGTAAGGACAGCCGTTATGGCCCAGTACTTC
NA TRBJ1-1 TRBV4-3 NA CASSQVVGDTEAFF TGCGCCAGCAGCCAAGTGGTGGGGGACACTGAAGCTTTCTTT
few TRBJ2-1 TRBV5-6 NA CASSEGPTYNEQFF TGTGCCAGCAGCGAGGGGCCCACTTACAATGAGCAGTTCTTC
NA TRBJ2-1 TRBV11-2 NA CASSLDRQEQFF TGTGCCAGCAGCTTGGATCGACAGGAGCAGTTCTTC
NA TRBJ2-5 TRBV29-1 NA CSVLMDGAETQYF TGCAGCGTACTCATGGACGGGGCAGAGACCCAGTACTTC
NA TRBJ1-4 TRBV30 NA CAWKGGGEKLFF TGTGCCTGGAAGGGGGGAGGTGAAAAACTGTTTTTT
NA TRBJ2-2 TRBV7-3 NA CASSLRAKGGELFF TGTGCCAGCAGCCTTAGAGCTAAAGGCGGGGAGCTGTTTTTT
few TRBJ2-1 TRBV29-1 TRBD2 CSVDSTSGGGLVYNEQFF TGCAGCGTTGACTCGACTAGCGGGGGGGGTTTGGTCTACAATGAGCAGTTCTTC
NA TRBJ2-7 TRBV12-3/TRBV12-4 NA CASSSRSLAVGYNEQYF TGTGCCAGCAGTTCCCGAAGTTTAGCGGTTGGGTACAATGAGCAGTACTTC
NA TRBJ1-1 TRBV12-3/TRBV12-4 NA CASSPTRVFGTEAFF TGTGCCAGCAGCCCAACCCGGGTTTTCGGGACTGAAGCTTTCTTT
NA TRBJ2-1 TRBV20-1 TRBD1 CSAGYRGPYNEQFF TGCAGTGCTGGTTACAGGGGACCTTACAATGAGCAGTTCTTC
few TRBJ2-3 TRBV25-1 TRBD2 CAVGLAVSTDTQYF TGTGCCGTTGGACTAGCGGTTAGCACAGATACGCAGTATTTT
NA TRBJ2-3 TRBV2 TRBD2 CASTRGTSGADTQYF TGTGCCAGCACTAGAGGGACTAGCGGGGCAGATACGCAGTATTTT
NA TRBJ2-1 TRBV24-1 NA CATSEGPTVDEQFF TGTGCCACCAGTGAAGGTCCAACGGTCGATGAGCAGTTCTTC
NA TRBJ1-1 TRBV7-9 NA CASSSRAGRVTEAFF TGTGCCAGCAGCTCGAGGGCGGGACGTGTCACTGAAGCTTTCTTT
NA TRBJ1-6 TRBV6-1 NA CASRRQNNSPLHF TGTGCCAGCAGGAGACAAAATAATTCACCCCTCCACTTT
NA TRBJ1-5 TRBV6-5 TRBD1 CASTATGANQPQHF TGTGCCAGCACCGCCACAGGGGCCAATCAGCCCCAGCATTTT
NA TRBJ2-1 TRBV10-3 TRBD2 CAISELAGANNEQFF TGTGCCATCAGTGAACTAGCGGGGGCCAACAATGAGCAGTTCTTC
NA TRBJ1-1 TRBV7-7 TRBD1 CASSLGVGGTGKVTEAFF TGTGCTAGCAGCTTAGGGGTAGGGGGGACAGGGAAGGTTACTGAAGCTTTCTTT
NA TRBJ1-1 TRBV12-3/TRBV12-4 NA CASSPNSEIAAFF TGTGCCAGCAGTCCGAACTCGGAAATAGCAGCTTTCTTT
NA TRBJ1-1 TRBV7-2 NA CASSLGVQMNTEAFF TGTGCCAGCAGCTTAGGCGTGCAGATGAACACTGAAGCTTTCTTT
NA TRBJ1-5 TRBV6-2/TRBV6-3 NA CASSLQGYNQPQHF TGTGCCAGCAGTCTACAGGGATATAATCAGCCCCAGCATTTT
few TRBJ2-1 TRBV7-2 NA CASSLYPRNNEQFF TGTGCCAGCAGCTTATACCCCAGAAACAATGAGCAGTTCTTC
NA TRBJ2-7 TRBV28 NA CASSFYLPLEQYF TGTGCCAGCAGTTTCTACCTCCCGTTAGAGCAGTACTTC
many TRBJ2-3 TRBV29-1 NA CSVEYTAERGTDTQYF TGCAGCGTTGAATATACGGCGGAGCGTGGCACAGATACGCAGTATTTT
few TRBJ2-5 TRBV4-3 TRBD1 CASSQEDRPRGTQYF TGCGCCAGCAGCCAAGAGGACAGGCCACGGGGGACCCAGTACTTC
NA TRBJ1-4 TRBV7-9 NA CASSLVEGILFF TGTGCCAGCAGCTTAGTTGAGGGGATCCTGTTTTTT
few TRBJ2-1 TRBV20-1 NA CSARRLVFSTYNEQFF TGCAGTGCTAGAAGACTAGTATTTTCGACCTACAATGAGCAGTTCTTC
few TRBJ2-7 TRBV7-2 NA CASSLSLGISYEQYF TGTGCCAGCAGCTTATCGTTAGGGATCTCCTACGAGCAGTACTTC
few TRBJ2-7 TRBV15 TRBD1 CATSSDTGTGAPYEQYF TGTGCCACCAGCAGTGATACCGGGACAGGGGCTCCCTACGAGCAGTACTTC